These 2 T cell receptor beta chains share one sample of origin, sequenced in a study of blood T cell repertoires in COVID-19. TCRdb keeps only in-frame clones here, not all; method: immunoSEQ multiplex PCR. The table records 95,000 to 150,000 clones, 70% to 80% of them present only once. The sample taken for sequencing was peripheral blood. Receptor source: a human donor in a cohort sampled during active COVID-19.

This clone was seen a single time. The rearrangement joins TRBV14 to TRBJ2-5; D possibly corresponds to TRBD2 (6 bases). The germline V and J ends were trimmed by 4 bases and 1 base, with 10 bases remaining between them. Per the germline V gene, CDR1 is SGHDN and CDR2 is FVKESK. This CDR3 spans 14 amino acids. CDR3 amino acids: CASSPGGSQETQYF. The CDR3 coding sequence is TGTGCCAGCAGCCCCGGAGGGTCCCAAGAGACCCAGTACTTC. Looking up the rest from reference TRBV14 and TRBJ2-5 gives the full variable domain: EAGVTQFPSHSVIEKGQTVTLRCDPISGHDNLYWYRRVMGKEIKFLLHFVKESKQDESGMPNNRFLAERTGGTYSTLKVQPAELEDSGVYFCASSPGGSQETQYFGPGTRLLVL.

J is TRBJ1-2 and V is TRBV28; TRBD1 agrees at 9 bases. Germline trimming cut 6 bases from V and 8 bases from J; bases unmatched to any gene: 10. CDR3 size: 14 residues. Germline V gives CDR1 MDHEN, CDR2 SYDVKM. CDR3 DNA sequence: TGTGCCAGCAGCCGCGGACAGGGGCAAGGCGGCTACACCTTC. It yields the protein CASSRGQGQGGYTF.